This TCR beta chain comes out of a study of post-analysis software for immune sequencing data. About this clonotype: Its target is not known.

The V segment lost 7 bases and the J segment 3 bases; nucleotides outside the gene matches: 10. The CDR3 covers 15 residues. Germline V gene sequence: CDR1 MNHNS, CDR2 SASEGT. Study findings and constraints: Several TRBV segments were more frequent in patients than controls; TRBV5-6, TRBV5-1 and TRBV20-1 belonged to this group.

The library was made from cDNA and included unique molecular identifiers. TCRdb independently ran MiXCR on the PCR reads; one entry per CDR3 protein. The sample includes almost 700,000 distinct CDR3 sequences, approximately 59% of them seen just once. The chain combines TRBV6-1 with TRBJ2-7, with TRBD2 matching over 9 bases. The sequence came from a girl between 2 and 10 years old with multiple sclerosis. The sequenced sample consisted of blood. CDR3 residues: CASTPGAGGVYEQYF. The DNA of the CDR3 is TGTGCCAGCACCCCGGGAGCGGGAGGAGTCTACGAGCAGTACTTC.